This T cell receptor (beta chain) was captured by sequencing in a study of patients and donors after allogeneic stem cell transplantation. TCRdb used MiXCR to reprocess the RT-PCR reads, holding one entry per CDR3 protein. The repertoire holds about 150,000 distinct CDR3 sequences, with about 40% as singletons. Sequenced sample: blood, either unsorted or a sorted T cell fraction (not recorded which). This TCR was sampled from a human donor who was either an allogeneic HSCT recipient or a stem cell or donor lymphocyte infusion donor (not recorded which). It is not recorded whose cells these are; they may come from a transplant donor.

The CDR3 here is CASSLREAGGTEAFF. The CDR3 DNA reads as TGTGCCAGCAGCTTGAGGGAGGCGGGCGGCACTGAAGCTTTCTTT. The chain carries TRBV5-6 and TRBJ1-1; no definite D call. CDR1 and CDR2 from the germline V gene are SGHDT and YYEEEE. Trimming stripped 1 base from V and 4 bases from J, with 14 bases between. The length of the CDR3 is 15 residues.